This TCR beta chain was sequenced for a study of tumor-infiltrating lymphocytes in localized non-small cell lung cancer. In the study overall: Tumor tissue and non-adjacent uninvolved lung came from each patient. Study findings and constraints: IM1 and IM2 tumors showed no difference in T-cell fraction. Tumor T-cell fraction from TCR sequencing was not associated with recurrence-free survival (p = 0.61). TCR sequencing covered a subset of patients with enough tissue.

Worth noting for this clone: Its antigen is not known.

The CDR3 runs to 16 residues. The germline V and J ends were trimmed by 4 bases and 3 bases, with 17 bases remaining between them. Germline CDR1 reads SGHNT; CDR2 reads YYREEE (reference sequence). Sequencing used immunoSEQ multiplex PCR; TCRdb keeps in-frame clones, though not all of them. The sample carries 21,000 or so clones, approximately 80% recorded once. The sequenced material came from lung tumor tissue. The chain combines TRBV5-4 with TRBJ2-1; tentatively, D is TRBD2 (5 bases). This receptor was obtained from a human donor with non-small cell lung cancer. The CDR3, as DNA: TGTGCCAGCAGCCCTGGCGGGCTAGCCTACTACAATGAGCAGTTCTTC. Translation: CASSPGGLAYYNEQFF.